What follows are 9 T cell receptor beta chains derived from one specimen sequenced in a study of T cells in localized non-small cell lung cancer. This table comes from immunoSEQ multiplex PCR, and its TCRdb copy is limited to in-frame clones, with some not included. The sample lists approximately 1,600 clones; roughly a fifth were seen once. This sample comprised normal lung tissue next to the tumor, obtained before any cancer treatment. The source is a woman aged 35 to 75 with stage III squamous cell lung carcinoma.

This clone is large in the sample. The chain's CDR3 is CASSGQTGDEDTQYF. The CDR3 DNA reads TGTGCCAGCAGTGGCCAGACAGGGGACGAAGATACGCAGTATTTT. The chain combines TRBV28 with TRBJ2-3; 8 bases line up with TRBD1. The length of the CDR3 is 15 residues. V lost 5 bases to trimming and J lost 5 bases; unmatched junction nucleotides: 9. Per the germline V gene, CDR1 is MDHEN and CDR2 is SYDVKM.

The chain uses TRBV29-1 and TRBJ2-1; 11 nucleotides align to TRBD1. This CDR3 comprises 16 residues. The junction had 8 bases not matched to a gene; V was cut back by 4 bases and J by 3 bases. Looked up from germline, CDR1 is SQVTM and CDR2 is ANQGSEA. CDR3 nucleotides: TGCAGCGTTGCTTCTACCGGGACAGGGGGCTACAATGAGCAGTTCTTC. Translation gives CSVASTGTGGYNEQFF.

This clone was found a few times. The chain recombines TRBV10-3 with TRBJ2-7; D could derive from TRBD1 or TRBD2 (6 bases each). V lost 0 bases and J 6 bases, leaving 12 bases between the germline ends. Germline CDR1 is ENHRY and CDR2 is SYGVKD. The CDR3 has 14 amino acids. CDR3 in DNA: TGTGCCATCAGTGAGTCGATGGGGGGCGGCGAGCAGTACTTC. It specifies CAISESMGGGEQYF.

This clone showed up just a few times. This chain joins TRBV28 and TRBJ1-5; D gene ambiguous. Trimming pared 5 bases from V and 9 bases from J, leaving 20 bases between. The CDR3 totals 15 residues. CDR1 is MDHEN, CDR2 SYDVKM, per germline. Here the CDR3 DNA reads TGTGCCAGCAGTCCCACGACCGGAGCGGGTACGCCCCAGCATTTT. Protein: CASSPTTGAGTPQHF.

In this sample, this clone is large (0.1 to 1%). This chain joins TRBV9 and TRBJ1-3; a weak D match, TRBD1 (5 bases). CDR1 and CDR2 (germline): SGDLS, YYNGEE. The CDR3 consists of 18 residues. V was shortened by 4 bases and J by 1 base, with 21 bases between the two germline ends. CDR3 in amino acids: CASSWTRHSGSSGNTIYF. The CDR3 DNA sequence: TGTGCCAGCAGCTGGACACGGCACTCCGGCTCGTCTGGAAACACCATATATTTT.

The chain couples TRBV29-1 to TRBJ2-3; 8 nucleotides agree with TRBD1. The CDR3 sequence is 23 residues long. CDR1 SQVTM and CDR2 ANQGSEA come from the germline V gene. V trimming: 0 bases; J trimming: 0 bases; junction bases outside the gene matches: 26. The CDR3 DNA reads TGCAGCGTTGAAGATTGTGCCCTACGGGACAGGACCCCTAGGCCCCCTAGCACAGATACGCAGTATTTT. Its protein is CSVEDCALRDRTPRPPSTDTQYF.

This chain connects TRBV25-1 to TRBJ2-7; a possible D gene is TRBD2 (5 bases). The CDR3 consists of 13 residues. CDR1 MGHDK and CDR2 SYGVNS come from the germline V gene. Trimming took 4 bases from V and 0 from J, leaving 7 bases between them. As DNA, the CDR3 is TGTGCCAGCAGTGGAGGGAACTCCTACGAGCAGTACTTC. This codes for CASSGGNSYEQYF.

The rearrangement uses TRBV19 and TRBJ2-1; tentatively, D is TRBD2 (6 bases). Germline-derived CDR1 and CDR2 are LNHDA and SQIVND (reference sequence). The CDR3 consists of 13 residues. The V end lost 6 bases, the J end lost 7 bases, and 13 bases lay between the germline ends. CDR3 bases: TGTGCCAGTAGCGCTCACGGGGGAAATGAGCAGTTCTTC. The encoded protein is CASSAHGGNEQFF.

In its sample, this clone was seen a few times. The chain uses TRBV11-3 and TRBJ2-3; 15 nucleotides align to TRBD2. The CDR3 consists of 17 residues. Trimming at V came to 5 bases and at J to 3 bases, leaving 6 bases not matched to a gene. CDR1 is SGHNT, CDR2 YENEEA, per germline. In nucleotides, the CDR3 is TGTGCCAGCAGCCCGGGACTAGCGGGAGGTGGGACAGATACGCAGTATTTT. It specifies CASSPGLAGGGTDTQYF.